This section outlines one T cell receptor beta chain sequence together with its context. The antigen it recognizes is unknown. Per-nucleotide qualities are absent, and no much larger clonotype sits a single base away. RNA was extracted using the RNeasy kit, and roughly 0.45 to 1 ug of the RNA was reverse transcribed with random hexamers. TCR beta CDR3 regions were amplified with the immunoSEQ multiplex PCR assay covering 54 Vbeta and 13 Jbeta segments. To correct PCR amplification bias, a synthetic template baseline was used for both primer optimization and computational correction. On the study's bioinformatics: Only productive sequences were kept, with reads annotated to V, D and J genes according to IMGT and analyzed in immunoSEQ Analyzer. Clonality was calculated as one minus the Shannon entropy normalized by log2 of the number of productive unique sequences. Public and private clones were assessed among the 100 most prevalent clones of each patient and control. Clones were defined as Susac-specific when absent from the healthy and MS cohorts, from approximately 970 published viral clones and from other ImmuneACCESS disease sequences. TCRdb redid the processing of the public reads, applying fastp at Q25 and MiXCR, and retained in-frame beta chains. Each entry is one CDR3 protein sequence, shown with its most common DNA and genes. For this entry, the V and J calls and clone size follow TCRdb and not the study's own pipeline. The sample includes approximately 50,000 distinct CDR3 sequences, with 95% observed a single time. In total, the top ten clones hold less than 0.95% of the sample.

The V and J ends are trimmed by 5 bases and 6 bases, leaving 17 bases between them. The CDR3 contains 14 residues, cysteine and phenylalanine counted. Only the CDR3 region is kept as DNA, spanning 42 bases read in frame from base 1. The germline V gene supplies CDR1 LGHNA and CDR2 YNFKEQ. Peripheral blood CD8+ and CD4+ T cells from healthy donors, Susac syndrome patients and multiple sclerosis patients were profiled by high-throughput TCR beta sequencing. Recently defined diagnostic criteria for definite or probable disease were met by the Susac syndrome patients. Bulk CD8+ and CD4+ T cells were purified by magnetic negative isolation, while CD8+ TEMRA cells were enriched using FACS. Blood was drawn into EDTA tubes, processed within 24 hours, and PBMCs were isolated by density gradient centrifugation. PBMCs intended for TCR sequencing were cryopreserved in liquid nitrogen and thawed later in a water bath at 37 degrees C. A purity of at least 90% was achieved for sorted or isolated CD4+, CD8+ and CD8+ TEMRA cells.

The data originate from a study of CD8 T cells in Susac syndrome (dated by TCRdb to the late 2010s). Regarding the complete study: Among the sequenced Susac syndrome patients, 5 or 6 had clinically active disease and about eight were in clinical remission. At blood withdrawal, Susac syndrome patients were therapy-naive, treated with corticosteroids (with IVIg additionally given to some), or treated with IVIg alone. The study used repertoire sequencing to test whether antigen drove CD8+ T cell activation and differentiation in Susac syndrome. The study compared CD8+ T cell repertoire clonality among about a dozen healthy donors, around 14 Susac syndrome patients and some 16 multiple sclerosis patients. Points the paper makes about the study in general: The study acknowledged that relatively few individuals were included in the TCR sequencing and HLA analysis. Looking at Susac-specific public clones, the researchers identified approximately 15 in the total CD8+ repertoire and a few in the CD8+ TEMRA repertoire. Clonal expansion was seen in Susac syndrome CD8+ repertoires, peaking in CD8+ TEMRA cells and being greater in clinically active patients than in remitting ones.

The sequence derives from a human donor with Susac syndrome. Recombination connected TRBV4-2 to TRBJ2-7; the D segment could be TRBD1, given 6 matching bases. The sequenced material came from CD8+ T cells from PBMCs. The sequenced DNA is TGTGCCAGCAGCTTCAGCGGCAGGGGCGGCGAGCAGTACTTC. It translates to CASSFSGRGGEQYF.